These T cell receptor beta chains were read from a single sample in a study of response to subunit inactivated influenza vaccine. TCRdb passed the RT-PCR reads through MiXCR, listing each CDR3 protein once. The table includes about 500,000 distinct CDR3 sequences, 16% detected once. The sequencing here drew on CD4+ T cells sorted from PBMCs, taken around 25 months after vaccination. The receptors come from a man between 50 and 75 years old who received an inactivated influenza vaccine. Both conserved end residues are part of each CDR3. A D gene is named only where the DNA matches it firmly. A clone size is listed for some rows: how often the clone was seen (once, few, many), or a class if it is expanded.

>TRBJ2-4|TRBD2|-|TRBV7-2
TGTGCCAGCAGCTTAGTTGGGACTAGCGGGGTCGGAAACATTCAGTACTTC
CASSLVGTSGVGNIQYF
>TRBJ1-1|TRBD1|-|TRBV28
TGTGCCAGCACCCAGGGGGGGGACACTGAAGCTTTCTTT
CASTQGGDTEAFF
>TRBJ2-2|-|-|TRBV6-1
TGTGCCAGCAGAGCAACACGGCTCACCGGGGAGCTGTTTTTT
CASRATRLTGELFF
>TRBJ2-2|-|few|TRBV6-2/TRBV6-3
TGTGCCAGCAGCATACCGATGGGGAGATCGGGGACCGGGGAGCTGTTTTTT
CASSIPMGRSGTGELFF
>TRBJ1-3|-|-|TRBV4-2
TGTGCCAGCAGCCCAGCCGTCGGAGGCAGCTCTGGAAACACCATATATTTT
CASSPAVGGSSGNTIYF
>TRBJ1-2|-|many|TRBV19
TGTGCCAGTAAGGGTTTTGACTATGGCTACACCTTC
CASKGFDYGYTF
>TRBJ1-5|-|many|TRBV6-5
TGTGCCAGCAGTTACGGCTATCCCGAAGGTGAGCCCCAGCATTTT
CASSYGYPEGEPQHF
>TRBJ2-5|TRBD2|few|TRBV27
TGTGCCAGCAGTTTTGCCTACCCGGGGGGAGAGACCCAGTACTTC
CASSFAYPGGETQYF
>TRBJ2-2|-|once|TRBV19
TGTGCCAGTAGTATAAGTGGAAACTACGGCACCGGGGAGCTGTTTTTT
CASSISGNYGTGELFF
>TRBJ2-5|TRBD2|few|TRBV12-3/TRBV12-4
TGTGCCAGCAGTTTACCCGGACTAGCGGGAGGACAGACCCAGTACTTC
CASSLPGLAGGQTQYF
>TRBJ2-3|TRBD2|few|TRBV20-1
TGCAGTATTAGTGGCAGCGGGAAAGTGAGCACAGATACGCAGTATTTT
CSISGSGKVSTDTQYF
>TRBJ1-5|TRBD1|many|TRBV29-1
TGCAGCGTTGCGGGAGACAGGGGCAATCAGCCCCAGCATTTT
CSVAGDRGNQPQHF
>TRBJ1-2|-|many|TRBV28
TGTGCCTGCGCGGAGTACTATGGCTACACCTTC
CACAEYYGYTF
>TRBJ2-2|-|few|TRBV6-2/TRBV6-3
TGTGCCAGCAGTGTACTATATCGGAACACCGGGGAGCTGTTTTTT
CASSVLYRNTGELFF
>TRBJ2-1|TRBD1|few|TRBV6-1
TGTGCCAGCAGATCCCGGGACAGGGTCTTCAATGAGCAGTTCTTC
CASRSRDRVFNEQFF
>TRBJ2-2|TRBD2|few|TRBV5-1
TGCGCCAGCAGCCTTCAACTAGCGGGACCGAACACCGGGGAGCTGTTTTTT
CASSLQLAGPNTGELFF
>TRBJ2-1|TRBD2|-|TRBV5-1
TGCGCCAGCAGCGAACTAGCGGGGGCTAATGAGCAGTTCTTC
CASSELAGANEQFF
>TRBJ1-1|-|once|TRBV29-1
TGCAGCGTGAGACAGCTGAACACTGAAGCTTTCTTT
CSVRQLNTEAFF
>TRBJ1-3|TRBD1|many|TRBV3-1
TGTGCCAGCAGCCAATCGGGACAGGCGTACACCATATATTTT
CASSQSGQAYTIYF
>TRBJ2-1|TRBD1|-|TRBV10-3
TGTGCCATCAGTGATTCTGGGACAGGGCTTTCTTCTGAGCAGTTCTTC
CAISDSGTGLSSEQFF
>TRBJ1-2|-|few|TRBV7-8
TGTGCCAGCAGCTTAGCGGGACGGAACTTCTATGGCTACACCTTC
CASSLAGRNFYGYTF
>TRBJ2-1|TRBD2|many|TRBV6-5
TGTGCCAGCAGTTACGGACTAGCGGGGTTCAATGAGCAGTTCTTC
CASSYGLAGFNEQFF
>TRBJ1-3|-|few|TRBV11-2
TGTGCCAGCAGCTTAGCCTCAGGGCCTTCTGGAAACACCATATATTTT
CASSLASGPSGNTIYF
>TRBJ1-6|TRBD1|-|TRBV9
TGTGCCAGCAGCGACAGGGGCGAGTTCTATAATTCACCCCTCCACTTT
CASSDRGEFYNSPLHF
>TRBJ1-5|-|-|TRBV2
TGTGCCAGCAGTCTGGACCGAGGGATGAGTTCGCCCCAGCATTTT
CASSLDRGMSSPQHF
>TRBJ2-3|TRBD2|-|TRBV20-1
TGCAGTGCTAGGGCGGGAGGGCCCAAGGATACGCAGTATTTT
CSARAGGPKDTQYF
>TRBJ1-1|-|-|TRBV3-1
TGTGCCAGCAGCCAAGAGGGGATGAACACTGAAGCTTTCTTT
CASSQEGMNTEAFF
>TRBJ2-7|TRBD1|-|TRBV28
TGTGCCAGCAGGGAATTCCCCGGGACAGTGGGCTACGAGCAGTACTTC
CASREFPGTVGYEQYF
>TRBJ2-7|TRBD2|once|TRBV2
TGTGCCAGCAGGGCATCTCTAGCGGGAGGATCCTACGAGCAGTACTTC
CASRASLAGGSYEQYF
>TRBJ2-5|-|-|TRBV19
TGTGCCAGTAGCACCACTAGGACTCAAGAGACCCAGTACTTC
CASSTTRTQETQYF
>TRBJ2-1|-|-|TRBV6-4
TGTGCCAGCAGTTGGGGAGCAGACAATGAGCAGTTCTTC
CASSWGADNEQFF
>TRBJ2-3|-|-|TRBV28
TGTGCCAGCATCCCAAGTGAAACAGATACGCAGTATTTT
CASIPSETDTQYF
>TRBJ1-2|-|-|TRBV6-1
TGTGCCAGCAGACGAACTTATGGCTACACCTTC
CASRRTYGYTF
>TRBJ2-3|TRBD2|-|TRBV11-2
TGTGCCAGCAGCCCGGGGGGACTCTCAACAGATACGCAGTATTTT
CASSPGGLSTDTQYF
>TRBJ2-3|-|few|TRBV29-1
TGCAGCGTTGATGTGCGGGGCACAGATACGCAGTATTTT
CSVDVRGTDTQYF
>TRBJ2-1|-|few|TRBV11-2
TGTGCCAGCAGCTGGGCGGGGAATGAGCAGTTCTTC
CASSWAGNEQFF
>TRBJ2-2|-|-|TRBV4-2
TGTGCCAGCAGTGGACTGAAGAACACCGGGGAGCTGTTTTTT
CASSGLKNTGELFF
>TRBJ2-7|-|few|TRBV10-3
TGTGCCATCAGACGGGAGAACGAGCAGTACTTC
CAIRRENEQYF
>TRBJ1-1|TRBD1|-|TRBV4-3
TGCGCCAGCAGCCCCGGGACAGGGAGTTTTTTTATGAACACTGAAGCTTTCTTT
CASSPGTGSFFMNTEAFF
>TRBJ2-3|-|-|TRBV6-1
TGTGCCAGCAGTCCAGTATCGGCCAACACAGATACGCAGTATTTT
CASSPVSANTDTQYF
>TRBJ2-2|-|few|TRBV5-1
TGCGCCAGCAGCTTGAGGATCCAGGGGACAACCGGGGAGCTGTTTTTT
CASSLRIQGTTGELFF
>TRBJ2-5|TRBD1|-|TRBV7-2
TGTGCCAGCAGCCTCCAAAGGGACAGGGGAGAGACCCAGTACTTC
CASSLQRDRGETQYF
>TRBJ2-1|TRBD2|-|TRBV12-3/TRBV12-4
TGTGCCAGCAGTTTTCTAGCGGGGAGCCCCCTTGAGCAGTGCTTC
CASSFLAGSPLEQCF
>TRBJ2-2|TRBD1|few|TRBV7-2
TGTGCCAGCAGCCGTCTAGGGGGACAGGGGAACACCGGGGAGCTGTTTTTT
CASSRLGGQGNTGELFF
>TRBJ1-1|-|-|TRBV14
TGTGCCAGCAGCCAAGGGCGATTCATTGAAGCTTTCTTT
CASSQGRFIEAFF
>TRBJ2-7|-|-|TRBV7-8
TGTGCCAGCAGCTTGTTGGCCAGGGGGGTCGCCTACGAGCAGTACTTC
CASSLLARGVAYEQYF
>TRBJ2-3|TRBD1|few|TRBV12-3/TRBV12-4
TGTGCCAGCAACCTCAACAGGGGGGGCACAGATACGCAGTATTTT
CASNLNRGGTDTQYF
>TRBJ2-1|TRBD2|-|TRBV10-3
TGTGCCATCGCTGGCGGGGGGGCCTATGGGCAGTTCTTC
CAIAGGGAYGQFF
>TRBJ2-1|-|few|TRBV3-1
TGTGCCAGCAGACACCTCAATGAGCAGTTCTTC
CASRHLNEQFF
>TRBJ2-7|-|-|TRBV3-1
TGTGCCAGCAGCCAGGGTCGGGCGGCCGAGCAGTACTTC
CASSQGRAAEQYF
>TRBJ2-5|-|few|TRBV5-6
TGTGCCAGCAGTAGGACAGAAAAAGGAGAGACCCAGTACTTT
CASSRTEKGETQYF
>TRBJ2-7|-|-|TRBV29-1
TGCAGCGTTTTCTTTCGTGGGAGGTCCGACGAGCAGTACTTC
CSVFFRGRSDEQYF
>TRBJ1-1|TRBD1|-|TRBV5-1
TGCGCCAGCAGCCCCCACGGACAGGGGAACACTGAAGCTTTCTTT
CASSPHGQGNTEAFF
>TRBJ2-1|TRBD2|few|TRBV14
TGTGCCAGCAGCCAGCCACTAGCGGGTGCGTCCTACAATGAGCAGTTCTTC
CASSQPLAGASYNEQFF
>TRBJ2-1|TRBD2|-|TRBV10-3
TGTGCCATCAGTGAGTGGGGACTAGCGGGAGGGTTGCAGTTCTTC
CAISEWGLAGGLQFF